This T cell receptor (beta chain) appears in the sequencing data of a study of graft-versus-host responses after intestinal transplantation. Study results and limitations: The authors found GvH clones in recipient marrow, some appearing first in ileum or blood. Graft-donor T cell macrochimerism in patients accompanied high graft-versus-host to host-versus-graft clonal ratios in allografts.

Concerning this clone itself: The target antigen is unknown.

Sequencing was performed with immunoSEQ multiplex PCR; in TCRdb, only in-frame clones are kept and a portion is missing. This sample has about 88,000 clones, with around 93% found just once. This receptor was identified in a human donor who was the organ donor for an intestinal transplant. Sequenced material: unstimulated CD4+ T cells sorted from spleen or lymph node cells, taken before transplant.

In nucleotides, the CDR3 is TGTGCCAGCAGTAGGTTGACAGGGGGGAACGAGCAGTACTTC. Translated, it gives CASSRLTGGNEQYF. This chain connects TRBV25-1 to TRBJ2-7, with TRBD1 matching over 9 bases. CDR3 size: 14 residues. CDR1 MGHDK and CDR2 SYGVNS come from the germline V gene. V lost 5 bases and J lost 5; bases outside the gene matches: 7.